Listed below are T cell receptor beta chains from one sample, sequenced in a study of vaccination and CD4 T cells after COVID-19. These TCRs' antigens remain unknown. TCRdb analysed the PCR reads with MiXCR anew, one entry per CDR3 protein. The sample shows about 17,000 distinct CDR3 sequences, more than 65% of them seen only once. Input material: CD4+ T cells from blood, cultured in vitro. These TCRs come from a human donor who had recovered from COVID-19. The CDR3 runs from the conserved cysteine through the conserved F or W. The order of the fields is CDR3 length, clone size, D gene, V gene, J gene, CDR3 DNA, CDR3 protein. A D gene is named only where the DNA matches it firmly. Only some rows state a clone size, as once, few, many or a class for expanded clones.

cdr3_length: 16; clone_size: -; d_call: TRBD2; v_call: TRBV7-8; j_call: TRBJ2-3; cdr3_nt: TGTGCCAGCAGCTTAGCGAGAATAGCGGGGGGGAATACGCAGTATTTT; cdr3_aa: CASSLARIAGGNTQYF
cdr3_length: 14; clone_size: -; d_call: -; v_call: TRBV19; j_call: TRBJ2-1; cdr3_nt: TGTGCCAGTATCGGCGGGGCGAAGTCCAATGAGCAGTTCTTC; cdr3_aa: CASIGGAKSNEQFF
cdr3_length: 16; clone_size: -; d_call: TRBD1; v_call: TRBV15; j_call: TRBJ1-2; cdr3_nt: TGTGCCACCAGCGGAGGGGGATGGGACAGGGACTATGGCTACACCTTC; cdr3_aa: CATSGGGWDRDYGYTF
cdr3_length: 16; clone_size: -; d_call: TRBD1; v_call: TRBV4-2; j_call: TRBJ1-5; cdr3_nt: TGTGCCAGCAGCCAAGAAGGGGGCAGGGTCAATCAGCCCCAGCATTTT; cdr3_aa: CASSQEGGRVNQPQHF
cdr3_length: 18; clone_size: -; d_call: -; v_call: TRBV27; j_call: TRBJ1-5; cdr3_nt: TGTGCCAGCAGGGGGACCGGGAGCGGAGACTGGGGAGGGCAGCCCCAGCATTTT; cdr3_aa: CASRGTGSGDWGGQPQHF
cdr3_length: 17; clone_size: -; d_call: -; v_call: TRBV2; j_call: TRBJ1-2; cdr3_nt: TGTGCCAGCAGTGAACTAAGAGGACAGAGTTTTAACTATGGCTACACCTTC; cdr3_aa: CASSELRGQSFNYGYTF
cdr3_length: 13; clone_size: -; d_call: -; v_call: TRBV19; j_call: TRBJ2-3; cdr3_nt: TGTGCCAGTAGTATAGGGCGCACAGATACGCAGTATTTT; cdr3_aa: CASSIGRTDTQYF
cdr3_length: 16; clone_size: -; d_call: -; v_call: TRBV4-1; j_call: TRBJ1-6; cdr3_nt: TGCGCCAGCAGTCCAGGGGCCAGCTCCTATAATTCACCCCTCCACTTT; cdr3_aa: CASSPGASSYNSPLHF
cdr3_length: 14; clone_size: once; d_call: TRBD2; v_call: TRBV20-1; j_call: TRBJ2-7; cdr3_nt: TGCAGTGCTAGACCCCAGCGGGGGACCTACGAGCAGTACTTC; cdr3_aa: CSARPQRGTYEQYF
cdr3_length: 17; clone_size: few; d_call: -; v_call: TRBV19; j_call: TRBJ2-6; cdr3_nt: TGTGCCAGTACCACATCCCGACGGAGCTCTGGGGCCAACGTCCTGACTTTC; cdr3_aa: CASTTSRRSSGANVLTF
cdr3_length: 15; clone_size: -; d_call: -; v_call: TRBV7-9; j_call: TRBJ1-2; cdr3_nt: TGTGCCAGCAGCTTAGATTCCCTCTTTGGAGTTGGCTACACCTTC; cdr3_aa: CASSLDSLFGVGYTF
cdr3_length: 13; clone_size: -; d_call: -; v_call: TRBV6-7; j_call: TRBJ2-7; cdr3_nt: TGTGCCAGCATCAACGCATCCTGGGGCGAGCAGTACTTC; cdr3_aa: CASINASWGEQYF
cdr3_length: 15; clone_size: -; d_call: TRBD2; v_call: TRBV7-3; j_call: TRBJ2-3; cdr3_nt: TGTGCCAGCAGCTTAAGTGCGGGAGCCCCAGATACGCAGTATTTT; cdr3_aa: CASSLSAGAPDTQYF
cdr3_length: 15; clone_size: -; d_call: -; v_call: TRBV7-2; j_call: TRBJ2-3; cdr3_nt: TGTGCCAGCAGCTTACAAGGGGGTTTCACAGATACGCAGTATTTT; cdr3_aa: CASSLQGGFTDTQYF
cdr3_length: 12; clone_size: -; d_call: -; v_call: TRBV29-1; j_call: TRBJ1-2; cdr3_nt: TGCAGCGTTGAAGGAGAGAACTATGGCTACACCTTC; cdr3_aa: CSVEGENYGYTF
cdr3_length: 14; clone_size: -; d_call: -; v_call: TRBV4-3; j_call: TRBJ2-2; cdr3_nt: TGCGCCAGCAGCCAATTGCCCCCGGCCGGGGAGCTGTTTTTT; cdr3_aa: CASSQLPPAGELFF
cdr3_length: 13; clone_size: -; d_call: TRBD1; v_call: TRBV10-3; j_call: TRBJ1-1; cdr3_nt: TGTGCCATCGGGGGGACAGGGAAGGCTGAAGCTTTCTTT; cdr3_aa: CAIGGTGKAEAFF
cdr3_length: 17; clone_size: -; d_call: TRBD2; v_call: TRBV5-4; j_call: TRBJ2-7; cdr3_nt: TGTGCCAGCAGCCGGGGACTAGCGGGAGGGCGGACGTACGAGCAGTACTTC; cdr3_aa: CASSRGLAGGRTYEQYF
cdr3_length: 14; clone_size: once; d_call: -; v_call: TRBV7-9; j_call: TRBJ2-3; cdr3_nt: TGTGCCAGCAGCTTAGTTGGCAGCACAGATACGCAGTATTTT; cdr3_aa: CASSLVGSTDTQYF
cdr3_length: 18; clone_size: -; d_call: -; v_call: TRBV19; j_call: TRBJ1-5; cdr3_nt: TGTGCCAGTAGTACCTCACCAGAGCCTGGATGGAGCAATCAGCCCCAGCATTTT; cdr3_aa: CASSTSPEPGWSNQPQHF